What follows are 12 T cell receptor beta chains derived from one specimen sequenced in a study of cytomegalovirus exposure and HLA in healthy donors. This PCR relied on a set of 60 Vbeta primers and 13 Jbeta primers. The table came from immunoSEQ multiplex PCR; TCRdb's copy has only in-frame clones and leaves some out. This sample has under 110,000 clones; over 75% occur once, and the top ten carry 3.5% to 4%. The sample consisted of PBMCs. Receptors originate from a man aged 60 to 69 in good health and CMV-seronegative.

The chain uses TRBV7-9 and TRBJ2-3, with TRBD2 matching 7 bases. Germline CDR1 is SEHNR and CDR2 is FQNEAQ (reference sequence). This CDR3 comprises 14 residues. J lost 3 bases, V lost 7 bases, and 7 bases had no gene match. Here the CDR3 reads CASNTAGTTDTQYF. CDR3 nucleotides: TGTGCCAGCAATACAGCGGGGACTACAGATACGCAGTATTTT.

The CDR3 nucleotides are TGTGCCATCGGGGCTTCCGGGGGTGCCGGGATCTCCTACAATGAGCAGTTCTTC. Translated, it gives CAIGASGGAGISYNEQFF. The chain combines TRBV10-3 with TRBJ2-1; perhaps TRBD2 as D (6 bases). The CDR3 length is 18 residues. Germline CDR1 is ENHRY and CDR2 is SYGVKD. Trimming removed 8 bases from V and 0 bases from J, with 23 bases in between.

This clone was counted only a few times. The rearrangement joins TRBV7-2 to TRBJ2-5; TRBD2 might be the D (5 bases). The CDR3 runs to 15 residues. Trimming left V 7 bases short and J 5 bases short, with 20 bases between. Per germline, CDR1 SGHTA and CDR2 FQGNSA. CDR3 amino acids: CASILAPDPGETQYF. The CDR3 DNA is TGTGCCAGCATCCTCGCGCCCGACCCGGGGGAGACCCAGTACTTC.

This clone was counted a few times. The CDR3 region has the DNA TGCGCCAGCAGCCAAGAAGGGGGGGCGACCCATCACCTCCACTTT. This sequence encodes CASSQEGGATHHLHF. The chain employs TRBV4-3 and TRBJ1-6; weak D call: TRBD1 (6 bases). The length of the CDR3 is 15 residues. The V end was cut by 0 bases, the J end by 15 bases, with 18 bases between. Germline V gene sequence: CDR1 LGHNA, CDR2 YSLEER.

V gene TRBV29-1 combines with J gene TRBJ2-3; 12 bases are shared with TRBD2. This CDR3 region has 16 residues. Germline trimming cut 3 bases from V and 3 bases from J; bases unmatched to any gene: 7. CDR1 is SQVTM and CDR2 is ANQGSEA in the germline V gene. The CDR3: CSVDREGTSGTDTQYF. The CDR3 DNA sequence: TGCAGCGTTGACAGGGAGGGGACTAGCGGGACAGATACGCAGTATTTT.

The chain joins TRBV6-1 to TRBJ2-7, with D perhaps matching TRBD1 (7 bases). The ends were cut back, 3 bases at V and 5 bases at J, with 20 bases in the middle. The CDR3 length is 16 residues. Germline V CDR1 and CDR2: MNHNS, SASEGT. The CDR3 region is CASSDQVGRGVHEQYF. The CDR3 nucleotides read TGTGCCAGCAGTGACCAAGTGGGCAGGGGGGTCCACGAGCAGTACTTC.

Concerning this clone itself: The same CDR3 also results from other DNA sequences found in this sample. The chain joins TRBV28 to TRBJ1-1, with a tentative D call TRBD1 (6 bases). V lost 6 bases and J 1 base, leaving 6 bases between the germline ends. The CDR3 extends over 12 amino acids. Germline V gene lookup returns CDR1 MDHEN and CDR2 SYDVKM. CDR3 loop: CASRTGNTEAFF. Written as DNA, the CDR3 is TGTGCCAGCAGGACAGGGAACACTGAAGCTTTCTTT. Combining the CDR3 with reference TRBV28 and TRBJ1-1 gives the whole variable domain DVKVTQSSRYLVKRTGEKVFLECVQDMDHENMFWYRQDPGLGLRLIYFSYDVKMKEKGDIPEGYSVSREKKERFSLILESASTNQTSMYLCASRTGNTEAFFGQGTRLTVV.

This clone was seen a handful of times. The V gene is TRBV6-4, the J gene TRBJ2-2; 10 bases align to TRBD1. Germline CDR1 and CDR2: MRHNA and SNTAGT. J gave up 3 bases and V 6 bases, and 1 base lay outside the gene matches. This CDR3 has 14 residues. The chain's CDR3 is CASRGQGDTGELFF. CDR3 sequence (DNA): TGTGCCAGCAGAGGACAGGGGGACACCGGGGAGCTGTTTTTT.

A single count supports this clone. The CDR3 bases are TGTGCCAGCAGTTTAGTTAGACAGCCCCAGCATTTT. The encoded protein is CASSLVRQPQHF. The V and J genes are TRBV28 and TRBJ1-5; the D is unclear. V lost 2 bases and J 7 bases, leaving 6 bases between the germline ends. CDR1 is MDHEN, CDR2 SYDVKM, per germline. The CDR3 runs 12 residues.

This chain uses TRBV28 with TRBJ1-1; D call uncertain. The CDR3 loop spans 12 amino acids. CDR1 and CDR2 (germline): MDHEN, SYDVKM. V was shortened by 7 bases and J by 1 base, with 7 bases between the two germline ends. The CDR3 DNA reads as TGTGCCAGCATGTGGCAGAACACTGAAGCTTTCTTT. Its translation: CASMWQNTEAFF.

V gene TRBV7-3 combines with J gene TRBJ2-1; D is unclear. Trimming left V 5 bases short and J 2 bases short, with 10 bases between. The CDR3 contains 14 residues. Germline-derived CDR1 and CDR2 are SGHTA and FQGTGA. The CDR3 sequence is CASSPRDTYNEQFF. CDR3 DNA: TGTGCCAGCAGCCCCAGAGACACCTACAATGAGCAGTTCTTC.

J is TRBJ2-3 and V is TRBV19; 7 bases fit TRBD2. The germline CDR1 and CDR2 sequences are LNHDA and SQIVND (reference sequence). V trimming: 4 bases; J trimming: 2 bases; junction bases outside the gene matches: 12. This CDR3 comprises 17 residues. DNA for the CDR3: TGTGCCAGTAGTACCCTCCCGGAGCGGGGATACACAGATACGCAGTATTTT. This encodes CASSTLPERGYTDTQYF.